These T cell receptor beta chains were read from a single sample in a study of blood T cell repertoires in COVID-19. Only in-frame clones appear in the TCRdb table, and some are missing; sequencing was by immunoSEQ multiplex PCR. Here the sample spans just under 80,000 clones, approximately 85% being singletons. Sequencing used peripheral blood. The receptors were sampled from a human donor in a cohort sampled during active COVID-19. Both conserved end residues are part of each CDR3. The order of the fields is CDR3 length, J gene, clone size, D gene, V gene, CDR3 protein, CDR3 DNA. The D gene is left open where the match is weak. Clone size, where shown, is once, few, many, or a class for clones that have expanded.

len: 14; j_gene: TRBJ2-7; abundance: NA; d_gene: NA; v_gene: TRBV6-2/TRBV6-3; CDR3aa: CASSKQGQNYEQYF; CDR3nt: TGTGCCAGCAGCAAACAAGGACAGAACTACGAGCAGTACTTC
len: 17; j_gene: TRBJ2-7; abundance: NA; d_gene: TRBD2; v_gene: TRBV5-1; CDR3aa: CASSLEPSGTTSYEQYF; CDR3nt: TGCGCCAGCAGCTTGGAGCCTAGCGGGACTACCTCCTACGAGCAGTACTTC
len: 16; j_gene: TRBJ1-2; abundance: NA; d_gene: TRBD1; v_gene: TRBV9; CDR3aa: CASSVGAGGLDYGYTF; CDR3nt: TGTGCCAGCAGCGTAGGGGCAGGGGGCTTGGACTATGGCTACACCTTC
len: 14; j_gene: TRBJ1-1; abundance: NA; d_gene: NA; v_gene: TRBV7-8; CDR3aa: CASSLVARNIGAFF; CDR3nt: TGTGCCAGCAGCTTAGTTGCCAGAAACATTGGAGCTTTCTTT
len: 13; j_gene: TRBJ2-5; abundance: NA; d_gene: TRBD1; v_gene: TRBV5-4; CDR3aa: CASRAGGQETQYF; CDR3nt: TGTGCCAGCAGGGCAGGGGGCCAAGAGACCCAGTACTTC
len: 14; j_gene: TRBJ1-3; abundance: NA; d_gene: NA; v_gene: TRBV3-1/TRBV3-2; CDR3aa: CASTNLGSGNTIYF; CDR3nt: TGTGCCAGCACCAACCTCGGCTCTGGAAACACCATATATTTT
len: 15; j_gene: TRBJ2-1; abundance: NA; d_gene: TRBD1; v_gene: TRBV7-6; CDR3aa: CASSNPGQGFNEQFF; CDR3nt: TGTGCCAGCAGCAACCCGGGACAGGGGTTCAATGAGCAGTTCTTC
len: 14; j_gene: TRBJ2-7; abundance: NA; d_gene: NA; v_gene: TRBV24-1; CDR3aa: CATSDSGQSYEQYF; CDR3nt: TGTGCCACCAGTGACTCCGGACAGAGCTACGAGCAGTACTTC
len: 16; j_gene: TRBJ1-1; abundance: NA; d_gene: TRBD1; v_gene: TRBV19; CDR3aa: CASSIARQGGNTEAFF; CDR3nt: TGTGCCAGTAGTATAGCCCGACAGGGGGGCAACACTGAAGCTTTCTTT
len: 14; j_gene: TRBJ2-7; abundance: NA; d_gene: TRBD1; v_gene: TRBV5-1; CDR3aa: CASSFGTGVYEQYF; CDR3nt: TGCGCCAGCAGCTTCGGGACAGGGGTCTACGAGCAGTACTTC
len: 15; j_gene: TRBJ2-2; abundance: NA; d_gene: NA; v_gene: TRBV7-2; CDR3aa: CASSLDLASGGELFF; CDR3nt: TGTGCCAGCAGCTTAGATTTAGCCTCCGGCGGGGAGCTGTTTTTT
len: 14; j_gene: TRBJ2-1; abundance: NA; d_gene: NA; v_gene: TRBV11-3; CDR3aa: CASSLQGGYNEQFF; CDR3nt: TGTGCCAGCAGCCTTCAGGGGGGTTACAATGAGCAGTTCTTC
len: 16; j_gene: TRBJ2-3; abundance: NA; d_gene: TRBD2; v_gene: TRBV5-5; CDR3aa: CASSTQTTSATDTQYF; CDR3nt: TGTGCCAGCAGCACACAAACGACTAGCGCGACAGATACGCAGTATTTT
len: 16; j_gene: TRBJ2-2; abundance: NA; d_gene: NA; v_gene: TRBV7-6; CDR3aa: CASSLGGGTNTGELFF; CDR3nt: TGTGCCAGCAGCTTAGGTGGAGGAACCAACACCGGGGAGCTGTTTTTT
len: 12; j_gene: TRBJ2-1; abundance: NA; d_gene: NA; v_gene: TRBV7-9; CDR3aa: CASSDNNNEQFF; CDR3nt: TGTGCCAGCAGCGATAACAACAATGAGCAGTTCTTC
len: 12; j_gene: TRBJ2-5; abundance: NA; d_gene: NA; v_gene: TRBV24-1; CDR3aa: CATSEPPGTQYF; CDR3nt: TGTGCCACCAGTGAGCCACCCGGGACCCAGTACTTC
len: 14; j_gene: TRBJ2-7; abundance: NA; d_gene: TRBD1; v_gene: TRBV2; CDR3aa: CASSRDRVAYEQYF; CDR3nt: TGTGCCAGCAGCAGAGACAGGGTCGCCTACGAGCAGTACTTC
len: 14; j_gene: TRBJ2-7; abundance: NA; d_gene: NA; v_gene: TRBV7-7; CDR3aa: CASSQDTTSYEQYF; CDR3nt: TGTGCCAGCAGCCAAGACACCACCTCCTACGAGCAGTACTTC
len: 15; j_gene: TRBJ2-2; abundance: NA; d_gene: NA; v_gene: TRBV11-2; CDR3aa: CASSSWRGNTGELFF; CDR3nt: TGTGCCAGCAGCTCTTGGCGGGGTAACACCGGGGAGCTGTTTTTT
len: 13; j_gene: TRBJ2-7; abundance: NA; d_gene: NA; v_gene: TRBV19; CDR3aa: CASSASAAYEQYF; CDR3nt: TGTGCCAGTAGTGCCTCTGCGGCCTACGAGCAGTACTTC
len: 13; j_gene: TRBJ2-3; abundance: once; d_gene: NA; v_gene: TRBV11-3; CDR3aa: CASSLTRTDTQYF; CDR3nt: TGTGCCAGCAGCCTGACTCGCACAGATACGCAGTATTTT
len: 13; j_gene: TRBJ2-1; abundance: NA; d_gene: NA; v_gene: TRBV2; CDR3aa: CASSIVTGNEQFF; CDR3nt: TGTGCCAGCAGTATTGTAACGGGAAATGAGCAGTTCTTC
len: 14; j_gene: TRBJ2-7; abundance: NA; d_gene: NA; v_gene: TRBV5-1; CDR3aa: CASSLRSGADEQYF; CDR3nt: TGCGCCAGCAGCTTGCGGTCAGGGGCGGACGAGCAGTACTTC